This is a list of T cell receptor beta chains from one sample in a study of cytomegalovirus exposure and HLA in healthy donors. The repertoire was sequenced with immunoSEQ multiplex PCR; TCRdb's copy has only in-frame clones and lacks some. The sample has 100,000 or so clones, approximately 85% seen once. Sequencing was done on a sample of PBMCs. The receptor set was obtained from a man aged 25-45 years in good health and CMV-seronegative. CDR3s include the opening cysteine and the closing phenylalanine or tryptophan. Each record gives: clone size, V gene, CDR3 length, D gene, J gene, CDR3 protein, CDR3 DNA. The D gene is left open where the match is weak. Where a row states a size, it is once, few, many or the class of an expanded clone; other rows omit it.

NA	TRBV15	13	TRBD1	TRBJ1-4	CATSRGAGGQLFF	TGTGCCACCAGCAGAGGCGCAGGGGGCCAACTCTTTTTT
once	TRBV5-1	18	NA	TRBJ2-4	CASSSTDRTGLAKNIQYF	TGCGCCAGCAGCTCCACGGATAGAACCGGACTAGCCAAAAACATTCAGTACTTC
NA	TRBV20-1	11	NA	TRBJ2-5	CSASGQETQYF	TGCAGTGCTAGCGGGCAAGAGACCCAGTACTTC
NA	TRBV19	14	TRBD1	TRBJ2-3	CASSIPTGTDTQYF	TGTGCCAGTAGTATCCCGACAGGGACAGATACGCAGTATTTT
NA	TRBV18	14	NA	TRBJ2-3	CASSPPQRRDTQYF	TGTGCCAGCTCACCACCGCAGCGGAGAGATACGCAGTATTTT
NA	TRBV14	16	TRBD2	TRBJ2-1	CASSLAGSGLYNEQFF	TGTGCCAGCAGCCTAGCGGGGAGTGGTCTCTACAATGAGCAGTTCTTC
NA	TRBV6-5	15	TRBD1	TRBJ2-1	CASSNLGQGAGEQFF	TGTGCCAGCAGTAACTTGGGACAGGGGGCGGGTGAGCAGTTCTTC
NA	TRBV5-1	15	TRBD1	TRBJ2-5	CASSPQTGGGETQYF	TGCGCCAGCAGCCCTCAGACAGGGGGCGGGGAGACCCAGTACTTC
NA	TRBV29-1	12	TRBD1	TRBJ2-5	CSVDRGQGTQYF	TGCAGCGTTGACAGGGGGCAAGGGACCCAGTACTTC
NA	TRBV6-4	16	NA	TRBJ2-1	CASSGVAQVGLGEQFF	TGTGCCAGCAGTGGTGTCGCCCAGGTGGGCTTGGGTGAGCAGTTCTTC